The next 16 T cell receptor beta chains were all read from a single sample in a study of graft-versus-host responses after intestinal transplantation. Clones were sequenced by immunoSEQ multiplex PCR, and TCRdb holds only the in-frame ones, with some missing. The sample yields more than 10,000 clones, 80% to 85% seen once. The input for sequencing was PBMCs, taken around 530 days after intestinal transplant. The receptors originated from a human patient who received an intestinal transplant, so some T cells may come from the graft donor.

This chain uses TRBV28 with TRBJ1-1; tentative D call: TRBD1 (6 bases). The V and J ends lost 8 bases and 2 bases respectively, with 12 bases between them. CDR1 and CDR2 from the germline V gene are MDHEN and SYDVKM. This CDR3 contains 13 residues. In DNA form, the CDR3 reads TGTGCCAGCGGGGGGCCCCTCAACACTGAAGCTTTCTTT. This translates into CASGGPLNTEAFF.

This chain joins TRBV28 and TRBJ2-1, with 8 bases that match TRBD2. With V trimmed by 6 bases and J by 5 bases, 9 bases remained unmatched. Germline assignment: CDR1 MDHEN and CDR2 SYDVKM. This CDR3 has 15 amino acids. The CDR3 region has the DNA TGTGCCAGCAGGGTATTAGCGGGAATCCACAATGAGCAGTTCTTC. It encodes CASRVLAGIHNEQFF.

The genes are TRBV2 and TRBJ2-7; weak D call: TRBD2 (5 bases). Germline V gives CDR1 SNHLY, CDR2 FYNNEI. CDR3 length: 11 amino acids. The V gene lost 8 bases and the J gene lost 3 bases, with 8 bases spanning the gap. The CDR3 sequence: CASASGYEQYF. CDR3 coding DNA: TGTGCCAGCGCCAGCGGCTACGAGCAGTACTTC.

V usage is TRBV30 and J usage is TRBJ1-5; weak D call: TRBD1 (6 bases). Germline CDR1 reads GTSNPN; CDR2 reads SVGIG (reference sequence). The CDR3 sequence is 16 residues long. Trimming cost V 0 bases and J 0 bases, with 12 bases left between them. CDR3: CAWSVGGGGSNQPQHF. CDR3 in DNA: TGTGCCTGGAGTGTGGGAGGGGGAGGTAGCAATCAGCCCCAGCATTTT.

The V gene is TRBV6-6, the J gene TRBJ2-2; unclear D gene. Trimming took off 2 bases at V and 3 bases at J, with 4 bases between the two ends. This CDR3 is 13 amino acids long. Per germline, CDR1 MNHNY and CDR2 SVGAGI (reference sequence). The CDR3 region has the DNA TGTGCCAGCAGTTACAGGGACACCGGGGAGCTGTTTTTT. Protein sequence: CASSYRDTGELFF.

V and J are TRBV27 and TRBJ1-5; D may be TRBD1 (6 bases). Germline CDR1 is MNHEY and CDR2 is SMNVEV (reference sequence). The CDR3 covers 13 residues. Deletions cut 8 bases from V and 5 bases from J, with 13 bases between. The CDR3 protein is CASGPQGHQPQHF. The CDR3 DNA reads TGTGCCAGCGGACCACAGGGTCATCAGCCCCAGCATTTT.

This chain connects TRBV6-5 to TRBJ2-1, with D unresolved. Germline lookup yields CDR1 MNHEY and CDR2 SVGAGI. CDR3 length equals 16 residues. Trimming shortened V by 0 bases and J by 8 bases, and 17 bases separated the two germline ends. CDR3 sequence (DNA): TGTGCCAGCAGTTACTCTTGGACCCCCGGTCGCGATGAGCAGTTCTTC. Its translation: CASSYSWTPGRDEQFF.

Points on this clone: The sample carries other DNA sequences with the same CDR3. The V gene is TRBV6-5, the J gene TRBJ1-5; TRBD1 aligns across 8 bases. The V segment lost 5 bases and the J segment 1 base; nucleotides outside the gene matches: 1. The CDR3 loop spans 14 amino acids. CDR1 is MNHEY, CDR2 SVGAGI, per germline. For the CDR3, the DNA is TGTGCCAGCAGTAACAGGGGGAGCAATCAGCCCCAGCATTTT. Translation: CASSNRGSNQPQHF.

This chain joins TRBV7-6 and TRBJ2-1; possible D gene TRBD2, 5 bases. The CDR3 runs 15 residues. The germline CDR1 and CDR2 sequences are SGHVS and FNYEAQ. Trimming stripped 2 bases from V and 8 bases from J, with 16 bases between. As DNA, the CDR3 is TGTGCCAGCAGCTTAACCTCTTCGCGGCGGGATGAGCAGTTCTTC. Translation: CASSLTSSRRDEQFF.

The chain has TRBV21-1 and TRBJ1-1. TRBV21-1 is flagged as a pseudogene. CDR3 length: 15 residues. CDR3 sequence (DNA): TGTGCCAGCAGCAAAGGCCGGGGAAAGAACACTGAAGCTTTCTTT. This translates into CASSKGRGKNTEAFF.

This clone was counted a single time. The chain has TRBV6-1 and TRBJ1-5; D possibly corresponds to TRBD1 (5 bases). Per germline, CDR1 MNHNS and CDR2 SASEGT. Trimming shortened V by 2 bases and J by 4 bases, and 6 bases separated the two germline ends. This CDR3 spans 13 amino acids. This CDR3 reads CASSERGNQPQHF. The DNA for the CDR3 is TGTGCCAGCAGTGAACGGGGGAATCAGCCCCAGCATTTT.

V usage is TRBV15 and J usage is TRBJ2-1; TRBD2 agrees at 8 bases. The CDR3 extends over 16 amino acids. V lost 2 bases to trimming and J lost 4 bases; unmatched junction nucleotides: 7. CDR1 is LNHNV, CDR2 YYDKDF, per germline (reference sequence). The CDR3 DNA reads TGTGCCACCAGCAGAACACTAGCGGTATCTTACAATGAGCAGTTCTTC. Residues: CATSRTLAVSYNEQFF.

For the CDR3, the DNA is TGCAGTGCTCGTACCGGGACAGAAGCTTTCTTT. Its translation: CSARTGTEAFF. This rearrangement joins TRBV20-1 to TRBJ1-1, with D perhaps matching TRBD1 (6 bases). Germline CDR1 reads DFQATT; CDR2 reads SNEGSKA (reference sequence). The CDR3 is made up of 11 amino acids. The germline V and J ends were trimmed by 5 bases and 8 bases, with 12 bases remaining between them.

The chain couples TRBV5-1 to TRBJ1-1; 7 bases are shared with TRBD1. From germline, CDR1 is SGHRS and CDR2 YFSETQ. The CDR3 is 14 residues long. V lost 4 bases to trimming and J lost 7 bases; unmatched junction nucleotides: 10. The chain's CDR3 is CASSPRTGDGEAFF. CDR3 coding DNA: TGCGCCAGCAGCCCCCGTACAGGGGATGGTGAAGCTTTCTTT.

V usage is TRBV19 and J usage is TRBJ2-7; 8 nucleotides match TRBD1. Germline V CDR1 and CDR2: LNHDA, SQIVND (reference sequence). The CDR3 is 12 residues long. Losses at the gene ends were 11 bases for V and 5 bases for J; bases not matched to a gene: 8. This CDR3 reads CAAGQGTNEQYF. For the CDR3, the DNA is TGTGCCGCAGGACAGGGTACGAACGAGCAGTACTTC.

This chain connects TRBV30 to TRBJ2-7, with 7 bases that match TRBD1. CDR1 is GTSNPN and CDR2 is SVGIG in the germline V gene (reference sequence). This CDR3 comprises 12 residues. With 2 bases clipped from V and 6 bases from J, the junction kept 4 bases outside the gene matches. Written as DNA, the CDR3 is TGTGCCTGGAGTCGACAGGGCCTCGAGCAGTACTTC. This translates into CAWSRQGLEQYF.